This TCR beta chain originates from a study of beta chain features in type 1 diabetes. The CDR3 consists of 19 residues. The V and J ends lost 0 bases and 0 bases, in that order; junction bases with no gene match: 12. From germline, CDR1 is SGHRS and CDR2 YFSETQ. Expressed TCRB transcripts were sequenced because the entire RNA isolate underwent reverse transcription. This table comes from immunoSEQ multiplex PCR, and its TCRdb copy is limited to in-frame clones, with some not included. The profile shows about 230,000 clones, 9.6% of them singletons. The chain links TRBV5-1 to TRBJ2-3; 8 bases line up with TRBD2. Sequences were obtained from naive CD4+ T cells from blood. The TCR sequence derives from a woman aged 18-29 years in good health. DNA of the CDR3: TGCGCCAGCAGCTTGGGGGGCCAGCGGGGGTACTCTAGCACAGATACGCAGTATTTT. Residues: CASSLGGQRGYSSTDTQYF. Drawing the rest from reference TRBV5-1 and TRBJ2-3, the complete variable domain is KAGVTQTPRYLIKTRGQQVTLSCSPISGHRSVSWYQQTPGQGLQFLFEYFSETQRNKGNFPGRFSGRQFSNSRSEMNVSTLELGDSALYLCASSLGGQRGYSSTDTQYFGPGTRLTVL.